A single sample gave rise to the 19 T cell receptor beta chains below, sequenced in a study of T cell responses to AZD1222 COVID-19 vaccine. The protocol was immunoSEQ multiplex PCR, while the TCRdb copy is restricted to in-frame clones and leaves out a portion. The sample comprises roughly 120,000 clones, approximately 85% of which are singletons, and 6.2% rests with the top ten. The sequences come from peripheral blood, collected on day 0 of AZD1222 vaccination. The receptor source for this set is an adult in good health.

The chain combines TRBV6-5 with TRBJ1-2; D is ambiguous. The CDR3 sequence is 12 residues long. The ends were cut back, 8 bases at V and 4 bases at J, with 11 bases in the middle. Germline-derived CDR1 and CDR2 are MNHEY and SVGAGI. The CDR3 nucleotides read TGTGCCAGCCGTACGGGCATCTATGGCTACACCTTC. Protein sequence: CASRTGIYGYTF.

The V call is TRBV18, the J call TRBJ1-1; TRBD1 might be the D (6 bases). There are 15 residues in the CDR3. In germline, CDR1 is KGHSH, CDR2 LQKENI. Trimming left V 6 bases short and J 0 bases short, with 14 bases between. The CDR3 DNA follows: TGTGCCAGCTCCCTAGGAAGGGGGATGAACACTGAAGCTTTCTTT. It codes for CASSLGRGMNTEAFF.

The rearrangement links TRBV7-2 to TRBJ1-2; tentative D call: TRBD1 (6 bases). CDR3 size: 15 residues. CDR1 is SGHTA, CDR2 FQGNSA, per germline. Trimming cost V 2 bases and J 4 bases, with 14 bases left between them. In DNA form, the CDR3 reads TGTGCCAGCAGCTTAATGAGGGGGGGTACCTATGGCTACACCTTC. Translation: CASSLMRGGTYGYTF.

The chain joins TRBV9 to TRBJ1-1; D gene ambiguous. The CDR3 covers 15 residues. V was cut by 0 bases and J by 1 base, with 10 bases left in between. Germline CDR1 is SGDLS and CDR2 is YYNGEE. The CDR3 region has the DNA TGTGCCAGCAGCGTAGCTTGGCATGGGAACACTGAAGCTTTCTTT. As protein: CASSVAWHGNTEAFF. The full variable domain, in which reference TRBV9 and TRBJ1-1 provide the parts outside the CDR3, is DSGVTQTPKHLITATGQRVTLRCSPRSGDLSVYWYQQSLDQGLQFLIQYYNGEERAKGNILERFSAQQFPDLHSELNLSSLELGDSALYFCASSVAWHGNTEAFFGQGTRLTVV.

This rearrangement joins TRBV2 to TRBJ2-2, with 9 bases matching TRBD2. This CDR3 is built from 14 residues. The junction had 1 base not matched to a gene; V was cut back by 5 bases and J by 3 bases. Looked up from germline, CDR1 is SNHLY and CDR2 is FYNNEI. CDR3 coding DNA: TGTGCCAGCAGTCAGCGGGGGGACACCGGGGAGCTGTTTTTT. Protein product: CASSQRGDTGELFF.

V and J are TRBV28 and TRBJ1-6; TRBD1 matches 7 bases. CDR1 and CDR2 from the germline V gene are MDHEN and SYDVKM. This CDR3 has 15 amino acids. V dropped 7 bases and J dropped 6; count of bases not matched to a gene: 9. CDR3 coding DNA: TGTGCCAGCACCCCAACGGGACAGTTTAATTCACCCCTCCACTTT. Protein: CASTPTGQFNSPLHF.

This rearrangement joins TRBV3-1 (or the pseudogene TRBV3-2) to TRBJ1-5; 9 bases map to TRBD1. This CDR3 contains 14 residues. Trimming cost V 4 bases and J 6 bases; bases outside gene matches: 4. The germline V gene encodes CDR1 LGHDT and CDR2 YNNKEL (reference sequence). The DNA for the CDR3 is TGTGCCAGCAGCCGAGGGACAGGGATTCAGCCCCAGCATTTT. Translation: CASSRGTGIQPQHF.

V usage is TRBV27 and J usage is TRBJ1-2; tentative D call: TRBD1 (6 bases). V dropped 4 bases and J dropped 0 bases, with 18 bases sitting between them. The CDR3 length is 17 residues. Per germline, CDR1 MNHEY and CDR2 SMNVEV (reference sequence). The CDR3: CASSSLTGTGANYGYTF. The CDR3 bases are TGTGCCAGCAGTTCCCTAACAGGGACGGGAGCTAACTATGGCTACACCTTC.

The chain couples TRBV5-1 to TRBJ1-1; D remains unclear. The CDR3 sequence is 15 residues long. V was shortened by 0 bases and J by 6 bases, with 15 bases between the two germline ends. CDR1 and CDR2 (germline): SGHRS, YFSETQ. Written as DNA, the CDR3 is TGCGCCAGCAGCTTGGGTGATGGGGTGAGGGCTGAAGCTTTCTTT. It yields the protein CASSLGDGVRAEAFF.

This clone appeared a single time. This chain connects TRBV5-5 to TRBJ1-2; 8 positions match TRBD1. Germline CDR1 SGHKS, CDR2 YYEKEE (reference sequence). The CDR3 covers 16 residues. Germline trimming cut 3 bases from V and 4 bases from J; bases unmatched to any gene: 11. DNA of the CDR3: TGTGCCAGCAGCTCCGGGACAGGCGATTTAGTCTATGGCTACACCTTC. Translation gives CASSSGTGDLVYGYTF.

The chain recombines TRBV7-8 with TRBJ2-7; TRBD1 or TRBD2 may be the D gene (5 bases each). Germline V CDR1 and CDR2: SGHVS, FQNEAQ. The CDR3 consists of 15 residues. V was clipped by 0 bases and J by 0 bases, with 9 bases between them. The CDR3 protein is CASSLAGDPSYEQYF. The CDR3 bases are TGTGCCAGCAGCTTAGCCGGGGACCCCTCCTACGAGCAGTACTTC.

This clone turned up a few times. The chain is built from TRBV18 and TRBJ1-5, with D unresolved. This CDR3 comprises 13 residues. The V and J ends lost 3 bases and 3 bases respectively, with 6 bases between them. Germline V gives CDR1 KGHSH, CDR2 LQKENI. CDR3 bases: TGTGCCAGCTCACCGCGTCTCAATCAGCCCCAGCATTTT. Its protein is CASSPRLNQPQHF.

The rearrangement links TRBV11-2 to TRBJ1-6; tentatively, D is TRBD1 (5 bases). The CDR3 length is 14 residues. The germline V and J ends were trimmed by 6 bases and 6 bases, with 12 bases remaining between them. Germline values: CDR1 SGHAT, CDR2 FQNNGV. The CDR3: CASRGTGLNSPLHF. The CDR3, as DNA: TGTGCCAGCAGGGGGACGGGACTTAATTCACCCCTCCACTTT.

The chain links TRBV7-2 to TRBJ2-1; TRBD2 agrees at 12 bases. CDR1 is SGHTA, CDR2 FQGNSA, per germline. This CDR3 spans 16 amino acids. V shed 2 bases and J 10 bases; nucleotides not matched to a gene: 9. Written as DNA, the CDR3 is TGTGCCAGCAGCTTATCCATGCTAGCGGGGGGGCGAGAGCAGTTCTTC. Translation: CASSLSMLAGGREQFF.

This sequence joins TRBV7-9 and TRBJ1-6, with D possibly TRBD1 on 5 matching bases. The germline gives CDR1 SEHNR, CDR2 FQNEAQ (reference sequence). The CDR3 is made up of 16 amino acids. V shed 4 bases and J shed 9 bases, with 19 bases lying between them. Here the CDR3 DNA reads TGTGCCAGCAGCTATATGGGGGAGCTGGGGAGTTCACCCCTCCACTTT. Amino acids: CASSYMGELGSSPLHF. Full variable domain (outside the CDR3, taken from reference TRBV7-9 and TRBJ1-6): DTGVSQNPRHKITKRGQNVTFRCDPISEHNRLYWYRQTLGQGPEFLTYFQNEAQLEKSRLLSDRFSAERPKGSFSTLEIQRTEQGDSAMYLCASSYMGELGSSPLHFGNGTRLTVT.

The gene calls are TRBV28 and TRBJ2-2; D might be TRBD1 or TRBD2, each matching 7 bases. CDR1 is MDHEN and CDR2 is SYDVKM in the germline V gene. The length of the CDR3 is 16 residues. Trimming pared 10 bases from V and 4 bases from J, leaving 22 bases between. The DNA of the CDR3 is TGTGCCATCGAACGGGGAGGGGGCCGCAGCACCGGGGAGCTGTTTTTT. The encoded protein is CAIERGGGRSTGELFF.

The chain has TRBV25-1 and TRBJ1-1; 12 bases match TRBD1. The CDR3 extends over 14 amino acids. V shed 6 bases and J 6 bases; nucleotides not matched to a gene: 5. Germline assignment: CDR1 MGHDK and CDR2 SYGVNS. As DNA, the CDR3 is TGTGCCAGCAGCCCCGGGACAGGGGGCTCTGAAGCTTTCTTT. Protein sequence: CASSPGTGGSEAFF.

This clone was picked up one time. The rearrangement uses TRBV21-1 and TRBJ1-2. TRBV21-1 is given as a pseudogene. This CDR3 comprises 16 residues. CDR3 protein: CASSKPTEGSDYGYTF. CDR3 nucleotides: TGTGCCAGCAGCAAACCTACGGAGGGGAGTGACTATGGCTACACCTTC.

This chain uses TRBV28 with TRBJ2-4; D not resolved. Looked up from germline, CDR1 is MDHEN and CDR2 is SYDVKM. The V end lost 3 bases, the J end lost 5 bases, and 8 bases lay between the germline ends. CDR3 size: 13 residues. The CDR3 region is CASSLGRQNIQYF. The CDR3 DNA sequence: TGTGCCAGCAGTTTGGGCAGGCAAAACATTCAGTACTTC.